These 28 T cell receptor beta chains came from one sample sequenced in a study of blood T cell repertoires in COVID-19. Sequencing was performed with immunoSEQ multiplex PCR; in TCRdb, only in-frame clones are kept and a portion is missing. The profile shows about 270,000 clones, approximately 90% of them singletons. Sample: PBMCs or T cells enriched from blood (not recorded which). These receptors were obtained from a woman aged 40 to 50 with acute COVID-19.

The chain combines TRBV21-1 with TRBJ2-1; the D call of TRBD1 is as the table states it, not checked on the DNA. TRBV21-1 is listed as a pseudogene. The CDR3 covers 14 residues. As DNA, the CDR3 is TGTGCCAGGGGAACAGGGGTAGTTTGGAATGAGCAGTTCTTC. Translated, it gives CARGTGVVWNEQFF.

This rearrangement joins TRBV7-2 to TRBJ2-5, with 8 bases aligning to TRBD2. Trimming removed 0 bases from V and 2 bases from J; junction bases left unmatched: 5. The CDR3 is 16 residues long. Germline V gene lookup returns CDR1 SGHTA and CDR2 FQGNSA. CDR3 in amino acids: CASSLAFTSGQETQYF. In DNA form, the CDR3 reads TGTGCCAGCAGCTTAGCTTTTACTAGCGGACAAGAGACCCAGTACTTC.

This clone has only one observation. The genes are TRBV5-1 and TRBJ1-6; tentatively, D is TRBD1 (5 bases). Germline V CDR1 and CDR2: SGHRS, YFSETQ. The length of the CDR3 is 18 residues. The V end was cut by 4 bases, the J end by 1 base, with 18 bases between. The CDR3 DNA follows: TGCGCCAGCAGCCGGAACGCCCGCGGGGGGTCCTATAATTCACCCCTCCACTTT. As protein: CASSRNARGGSYNSPLHF.

The CDR3 nucleotides are TGTGCCAGCAGCCTTCGACAGGTGAGCTCCTACAATGAGCAGTTCTTC. Translated, it gives CASSLRQVSSYNEQFF. The chain combines TRBV7-8 with TRBJ2-1; D might be TRBD1 (6 bases). V gave up 5 bases and J gave up 0 bases, with 14 bases separating them. The V gene's germline CDR1 is SGHVS and CDR2 FQNEAQ. The CDR3 sequence is 16 residues long.

The rearrangement joins TRBV28 to TRBJ2-7, with D possibly matching TRBD2 (5 bases). Germline V gene sequence: CDR1 MDHEN, CDR2 SYDVKM. CDR3 length equals 15 residues. The V end lost 3 bases, the J end lost 3 bases, and 15 bases lay between the germline ends. The CDR3 here is CASSFQTPGSYEQYF. DNA for the CDR3: TGTGCCAGCAGTTTCCAGACCCCGGGGAGCTACGAGCAGTACTTC.

This chain uses TRBV2 with TRBJ2-5; D may be TRBD2 (6 bases). From germline, CDR1 is SNHLY and CDR2 FYNNEI. V lost 4 bases and J 5 bases, leaving 11 bases between the germline ends. This CDR3 is built from 13 residues. The CDR3 region is CASSAGRGETQYF. DNA of the CDR3: TGTGCCAGCAGTGCGGGCCGGGGGGAGACCCAGTACTTC. Combining the CDR3 with reference TRBV2 and TRBJ2-5 gives the whole variable domain EPEVTQTPSHQVTQMGQEVILRCVPISNHLYFYWYRQILGQKVEFLVSFYNNEISEKSEIFDDQFSVERPDGSNFTLKIRSTKLEDSAMYFCASSAGRGETQYFGPGTRLLVL.

The chain combines TRBV25-1 with TRBJ2-5, with D perhaps matching TRBD2 (7 bases). Germline V gene lookup returns CDR1 MGHDK and CDR2 SYGVNS. Trimming removed 3 bases at V and 2 bases at J, with 19 bases between. The CDR3 sequence is 17 residues long. For the CDR3, the DNA is TGTGCCAGCAGTGACACCCACCGGGGGAGGGGGCAAGAGACCCAGTACTTC. It translates to CASSDTHRGRGQETQYF.

The chain has TRBV2 and TRBJ2-2, with TRBD2 identical over 16 bases. This CDR3 comprises 15 residues. The germline CDR1 and CDR2 sequences are SNHLY and FYNNEI. V was pared by 7 bases and J by 6 bases, with 2 bases of the junction left unmatched. Here the CDR3 DNA reads TGTGCCAGCATGGGACTAGCGGGAGGGCCCGGGGAGCTGTTTTTT. Encoded protein: CASMGLAGGPGELFF.

This clone was picked up one time. The chain employs TRBV28 and TRBJ1-6; maybe TRBD1 (6 bases). The germline V and J ends were trimmed by 5 bases and 8 bases, with 13 bases remaining between them. Germline CDR1 and CDR2: MDHEN and SYDVKM. This CDR3 comprises 14 residues. CDR3 residues: CASSLRTEYSPLHF. The DNA of the CDR3 is TGTGCCAGCAGTCTCAGGACAGAATATTCACCCCTCCACTTT.

The CDR3 DNA sequence: TGTGCCAGTAGATTTACAGGGTATGGGGCCAACGTCCTGACTTTC. Amino acid sequence: CASRFTGYGANVLTF. The rearrangement uses TRBV19 and TRBJ2-6; D possibly corresponds to TRBD1 (6 bases). This CDR3 region has 15 residues. The germline gives CDR1 LNHDA, CDR2 SQIVND (reference sequence). Trimming removed 6 bases from V and 3 bases from J, with 12 bases in between.

The chain combines TRBV3-1 (or the pseudogene TRBV3-2) with TRBJ1-5; 9 bases map to TRBD1. J gave up 3 bases and V 0 bases, and 9 bases lay outside the gene matches. The CDR3 consists of 18 residues. Germline loops: CDR1 LGHDT, CDR2 YNNKEL (reference sequence). The CDR3 sequence is CASSQDPAGQGNNQPQHF. In DNA form, the CDR3 reads TGTGCCAGCAGCCAAGACCCCGCGGGACAGGGAAACAATCAGCCCCAGCATTTT.

This clone was recorded once. The chain carries TRBV5-6 and TRBJ1-1; D unclear. The V gene lost 5 bases and the J gene lost 0 bases, with 14 bases spanning the gap. Germline-derived CDR1 and CDR2 are SGHDT and YYEEEE. The CDR3 extends over 15 amino acids. The CDR3 DNA is TGTGCCAGCAGTCCCGACAACCACATGAACACTGAAGCTTTCTTT. This codes for CASSPDNHMNTEAFF.

The V call is TRBV4-1, the J call TRBJ2-7, with TRBD1 as a possible D gene (5 bases). Germline V gene data show CDR1 as MGHRA and CDR2 as YSYEKL. Trimming cost V 3 bases and J 6 bases, with 18 bases left between them. This CDR3 is 15 amino acids long. The CDR3 region is CASSQGPSERIEQYF. CDR3 DNA: TGCGCCAGCAGCCAGGGGCCTTCCGAGAGGATCGAGCAGTACTTC.

This clone is a singleton in its sample. The DNA for the CDR3 is TGTGCCAGCTCATCTGGACTAGCGGGGGGGCCTAATCAAGAGACCCAGTACTTC. Amino acids: CASSSGLAGGPNQETQYF. The chain is built from TRBV18 and TRBJ2-5; 15 positions match TRBD2. There are 18 residues in the CDR3. Unmatched junction bases numbered 9, after V lost 5 bases and J lost 2 bases. Germline CDR1 KGHSH, CDR2 LQKENI.

The chain links TRBV11-3 to TRBJ2-1, with D possibly matching TRBD1 (6 bases). The CDR3 length is 18 residues. Germline V gives CDR1 SGHNT, CDR2 YENEEA. The V end was cut by 0 bases, the J end by 0 bases, with 15 bases between. CDR3 amino acids: CASSLDLVGGYSYNEQFF. In DNA form, the CDR3 reads TGTGCCAGCAGCTTAGATCTAGTTGGGGGCTACTCCTACAATGAGCAGTTCTTC. Full variable domain (remainder filled in from reference TRBV11-3 and TRBJ2-1): EAGVVQSPRYKIIEKKQPVAFWCNPISGHNTLYWYLQNLGQGPELLIRYENEEAVDDSQLPKDRFSAERLKGVDSTLKIQPAELGDSAVYLCASSLDLVGGYSYNEQFFGPGTRLTVL.

The chain is built from TRBV5-6 and TRBJ1-5, with D hard to call. Germline V gene sequence: CDR1 SGHDT, CDR2 YYEEEE. The CDR3 has 15 residues. V shed 4 bases and J shed 2 bases, with 13 bases lying between them. The CDR3 is CASSRNGEGNQPQHF. DNA of the CDR3: TGTGCCAGCAGCCGAAATGGCGAGGGCAATCAGCCCCAGCATTTT.

This chain links TRBV7-2 with TRBJ1-2; 10 bases align to TRBD1. V lost 4 bases, J lost 8 bases, and 7 bases stayed unmatched. The CDR3 is made up of 14 amino acids. The germline gives CDR1 SGHTA, CDR2 FQGNSA. The CDR3: CASSSRQGATGYTF. CDR3 bases: TGTGCCAGCAGCTCCCGACAGGGGGCAACGGGCTACACCTTC.

With respect to this clone: Other nucleotide sequences from this sample produce the same CDR3. The chain uses TRBV28 and TRBJ1-2; D not resolved. The CDR3 is made up of 11 amino acids. The germline V gene has CDR1 MDHEN and CDR2 SYDVKM. The germline V and J ends were trimmed by 7 bases and 4 bases, with 7 bases remaining between them. The CDR3 region has the DNA TGTGCCAGCACCTCTAGCTATGGCTACACCTTC. As protein: CASTSSYGYTF.

For the CDR3, the DNA is TGTGCCAGCAGCAACGACAGAATGAACACTGAAGCTTTCTTT. Translated, it gives CASSNDRMNTEAFF. The V gene is TRBV9, the J gene TRBJ1-1; tentatively, D is TRBD1 (5 bases). V was shortened by 4 bases and J by 0 bases, with 10 bases between the two germline ends. Germline values: CDR1 SGDLS, CDR2 YYNGEE. This CDR3 is 14 amino acids long.

This clone occurred a few times. V usage is TRBV30 and J usage is TRBJ1-1, with 10 bases matching TRBD1. J was trimmed by 1 base and V by 6 bases; bases with no gene match: 5. In germline, CDR1 is GTSNPN, CDR2 SVGIG (reference sequence). The CDR3 contains 14 residues. The CDR3 DNA is TGTGCCTGCCGCCGGGACAGGGGGAACACTGAAGCTTTCTTT. It translates to CACRRDRGNTEAFF.

The chain couples TRBV6-5 to TRBJ1-5, with TRBD1 matching over 9 bases. The CDR3 spans 15 residues. The trim removed 7 bases at V and 4 bases at J, leaving 8 bases unmatched. Germline V gene data show CDR1 as MNHEY and CDR2 as SVGAGI. CDR3 DNA: TGTGCCAGCATTATCGGGACAGGGAATAATCAGCCCCAGCATTTT. Translation gives CASIIGTGNNQPQHF.

This chain links TRBV28 with TRBJ2-3; 15 bases fit TRBD2. V shed 1 base, J shed 5 bases, and the junction held 13 bases outside the gene matches. The germline CDR1 and CDR2 sequences are MDHEN and SYDVKM. CDR3 length: 20 residues. CDR3 region: CASSLFLPRTSGRAEDTQYF. DNA of the CDR3: TGTGCCAGCAGTTTATTCCTCCCCCGGACTAGCGGGAGGGCCGAAGATACGCAGTATTTT.

V gene TRBV14 combines with J gene TRBJ2-7; 7 bases align to TRBD2. CDR1 and CDR2 from the germline V gene are SGHDN and FVKESK. J lost 3 bases, V lost 3 bases, and 11 bases had no gene match. The length of the CDR3 is 16 residues. CDR3 loop: CASSQGRGVIRYEQYF. The CDR3 DNA reads as TGTGCCAGCAGCCAGGGTCGGGGGGTAATCCGCTACGAGCAGTACTTC.

With regard to this clone: This CDR3 is also generated by other DNA sequences in the sample. V is TRBV3-1 (or the pseudogene TRBV3-2) and J is TRBJ1-4; D gene ambiguous. Trimming removed 3 bases from V and 4 bases from J, with 6 bases in between. Germline values: CDR1 LGHDT, CDR2 YNNKEL (reference sequence). The CDR3 extends over 13 amino acids. In DNA form, the CDR3 reads TGTGCCAGCAGCCAGGGCCTTAATGAAAAACTGTTTTTT. Its translation is CASSQGLNEKLFF.

This clone was picked up one time. The V call is TRBV12-3 or TRBV12-4, the J call TRBJ2-7; D is unresolved. The CDR3 is 12 amino acids. Deletions cut 1 base from V and 4 bases from J, with 5 bases between. CDR3 in amino acids: CASSLGSYEQYF. Written as DNA, the CDR3 is TGTGCCAGCAGTTTAGGTTCGTACGAGCAGTACTTC.

This clone was found once. The chain employs TRBV6-5 and TRBJ1-6; 7 nucleotides agree with TRBD1. V shed 7 bases, J shed 5 bases, and the junction held 8 bases outside the gene matches. The CDR3 has 15 residues. Germline V gives CDR1 MNHEY, CDR2 SVGAGI. The CDR3 sequence is CASKLSGQNNSPLHF. CDR3 DNA sequence: TGTGCCAGCAAGCTCTCGGGACAGAATAATTCACCCCTCCACTTT.

The chain combines TRBV5-1 with TRBJ2-2; 8 nucleotides match TRBD1. Trimming took 4 bases from V and 6 from J; bases not matched to a gene: 5. Germline V gene sequence: CDR1 SGHRS, CDR2 YFSETQ. This CDR3 is built from 14 residues. CDR3 in amino acids: CASSVQGAAGELFF. The CDR3 nucleotides read TGCGCCAGCAGCGTGCAGGGGGCAGCCGGGGAGCTGTTTTTT.

This chain connects TRBV6-2 or TRBV6-3 to TRBJ1-2; 11 bases line up with TRBD1. The germline gives CDR1 MNHEY, CDR2 SVGEGT. This CDR3 comprises 14 residues. Trimming cost V 4 bases and J 7 bases; bases outside gene matches: 5. CDR3 protein: CASSSDRGLGGYTF. As DNA, the CDR3 is TGTGCCAGCAGTTCGGACAGGGGGCTAGGTGGCTACACCTTC.